The 2 T cell receptor beta chains below all came from one sample that was sequenced in a study of T cell responses to AZD1222 COVID-19 vaccine. TCRdb's table, derived via immunoSEQ multiplex PCR, lists solely in-frame clones and lacks some. The sample records about 120,000 clones, about 85% being singletons. The sequencing here drew on peripheral blood, taken on day 0 of AZD1222 vaccination. These receptor sequences come from an adult in good health.

The V call is TRBV27, the J call TRBJ2-3, with 11 bases that match TRBD2. The junction had 9 bases not matched to a gene; V was cut back by 6 bases and J by 4 bases. In germline, CDR1 is MNHEY, CDR2 SMNVEV (reference sequence). This CDR3 has 16 amino acids. The CDR3 loop is CASRTFSGRAPDTQYF. CDR3 coding DNA: TGTGCCAGCAGAACCTTTAGCGGGAGGGCCCCAGATACGCAGTATTTT.

This clone was recorded only once. This chain uses TRBV27 with TRBJ1-3; 8 positions match TRBD1. Per the germline V gene, CDR1 is MNHEY and CDR2 is SMNVEV (reference sequence). The CDR3 covers 14 residues. Germline trimming cut 8 bases from V and 4 bases from J; bases unmatched to any gene: 7. In DNA, the CDR3 is TGTGCCAGCGGCGGACAGGGAGCCGGAAACACCATATATTTT. Encoded protein: CASGGQGAGNTIYF.